The 30 T cell receptor beta chains in this list originate from one sample, sequenced in a study of blood T cell repertoires in COVID-19. Profiled with immunoSEQ multiplex PCR; TCRdb holds only in-frame clones, not every one. The data show hundreds of thousands of clones, nearly 90% seen once. The source material was PBMCs or T cells enriched from blood (not recorded which). These receptors originate from a woman in her late teens or twenties with acute COVID-19.

The chain links TRBV5-1 to TRBJ1-1, with D possibly TRBD1 on 6 matching bases. There are 14 residues in the CDR3. The germline V gene has CDR1 SGHRS and CDR2 YFSETQ. V was clipped by 4 bases and J by 4 bases, with 14 bases between them. CDR3: CASSAGAEGTEAFF. The CDR3 region has the DNA TGCGCCAGCAGCGCGGGGGCAGAGGGCACTGAAGCTTTCTTT.

This clone was seen more than once but under ten times. This sequence joins TRBV27 and TRBJ2-1; D remains ambiguous. With 3 bases removed from V and 5 bases from J, the gap between germline ends came to 8 bases. Germline CDR1 and CDR2: MNHEY and SMNVEV (reference sequence). The CDR3 is 13 residues long. The CDR3 loop is CASSFRLHNEQFF. CDR3 coding DNA: TGTGCCAGCAGTTTTCGACTCCACAATGAGCAGTTCTTC.

This rearrangement joins TRBV29-1 to TRBJ1-2, with D possibly being TRBD1 (5 bases). Trimming shortened V by 6 bases and J by 2 bases, and 10 bases separated the two germline ends. The CDR3 consists of 12 residues. Germline values: CDR1 SQVTM, CDR2 ANQGSEA. The CDR3 region has the DNA TGCAGCGTCGACGGGGGAAACTATGGCTACACCTTC. Translation gives CSVDGGNYGYTF.

The chain uses TRBV6-5 and TRBJ1-6; weak D call: TRBD1 (6 bases). V dropped 2 bases and J dropped 9 bases, with 11 bases sitting between them. CDR3 length equals 14 residues. Germline CDR1 MNHEY, CDR2 SVGAGI. The CDR3 DNA sequence: TGTGCCAGCAGTTACCCAGGGGAGGGTTCACCCCTCCACTTT. It translates to CASSYPGEGSPLHF.

The chain links TRBV2 to TRBJ1-2, with unresolved D. The V gene lost 3 bases and the J gene lost 5 bases, with 7 bases spanning the gap. The CDR3 contains 12 residues. CDR1 SNHLY and CDR2 FYNNEI come from the germline V gene. Here the CDR3 reads CASSESQYGYTF. CDR3 bases: TGTGCCAGCAGTGAGTCTCAGTATGGCTACACCTTC.

The V and J genes are TRBV14 and TRBJ2-1; D is unclear. Germline V gene sequence: CDR1 SGHDN, CDR2 FVKESK. V lost 0 bases and J 5 bases, leaving 14 bases between the germline ends. There are 16 residues in the CDR3. The DNA of the CDR3 is TGTGCCAGCAGCCAAGAGAGCCATTACCGAAACAATGAGCAGTTCTTC. This sequence encodes CASSQESHYRNNEQFF. The full variable domain, rest sourced from reference TRBV14 and TRBJ2-1, is EAGVTQFPSHSVIEKGQTVTLRCDPISGHDNLYWYRRVMGKEIKFLLHFVKESKQDESGMPNNRFLAERTGGTYSTLKVQPAELEDSGVYFCASSQESHYRNNEQFFGPGTRLTVL.

This clone was recorded once. The genes are TRBV7-8 and TRBJ1-6; 8 bases map to TRBD1. CDR1 and CDR2 (germline): SGHVS, FQNEAQ. The CDR3 contains 16 residues. With 1 base clipped from V and 6 bases from J, the junction kept 5 bases outside the gene matches. CDR3 loop: CASSLVGQALNSPLHF. Here the CDR3 DNA reads TGTGCCAGCAGCTTAGTGGGACAGGCCCTTAATTCACCCCTCCACTTT.

The chain couples TRBV6-5 to TRBJ1-5; 9 bases fit TRBD1. CDR3 length equals 14 residues. J gave up 7 bases and V 4 bases, and 5 bases lay outside the gene matches. CDR1 is MNHEY, CDR2 SVGAGI, per germline. In nucleotides, the CDR3 is TGTGCCAGCAGTTGGACAGGGGCGGCCCAGCCCCAGCATTTT. It translates to CASSWTGAAQPQHF.

The rearrangement joins TRBV20-1 to TRBJ1-6; 7 bases map to TRBD1. The length of the CDR3 is 13 residues. Losses at the gene ends were 3 bases for V and 6 bases for J; bases not matched to a gene: 2. Per the germline V gene, CDR1 is DFQATT and CDR2 is SNEGSKA (reference sequence). The CDR3 sequence: CSASGTANSPLHF. The CDR3 DNA sequence: TGCAGTGCTAGTGGGACAGCTAATTCACCCCTCCACTTT.

The genes are TRBV9 and TRBJ1-1; 11 positions agree with TRBD1. This CDR3 has 18 amino acids. CDR1 and CDR2 (germline): SGDLS, YYNGEE. V trimming: 0 bases; J trimming: 0 bases; junction bases outside the gene matches: 7. CDR3 in DNA: TGTGCCAGCAGCGTAGGACGCGGGACAGGGGGGATGAACACTGAAGCTTTCTTT. Protein: CASSVGRGTGGMNTEAFF. The full variable domain, rest sourced from reference TRBV9 and TRBJ1-1, is DSGVTQTPKHLITATGQRVTLRCSPRSGDLSVYWYQQSLDQGLQFLIQYYNGEERAKGNILERFSAQQFPDLHSELNLSSLELGDSALYFCASSVGRGTGGMNTEAFFGQGTRLTVV.

The chain combines TRBV2 with TRBJ1-6, with 10 positions matching TRBD1. The CDR3 is 15 amino acids. V lost 7 bases, J lost 8 bases, and 8 bases stayed unmatched. Germline V gives CDR1 SNHLY, CDR2 FYNNEI. CDR3 nucleotides: TGTGCCAGCACTCCGGCGGGACAGGGGTATTCACCCCTCCACTTT. This gives the protein CASTPAGQGYSPLHF.

This clone has just one count. The chain uses TRBV20-1 and TRBJ2-7; maybe TRBD1 (5 bases). Between the trimmed V and J ends, which lost 3 bases and 3 bases, there was a span of 15 bases. The germline V gene encodes CDR1 DFQATT and CDR2 SNEGSKA (reference sequence). The CDR3 sequence is 14 residues long. The CDR3 sequence is CSASGAVVGYEQYF. CDR3 nucleotides: TGCAGTGCTAGTGGGGCAGTAGTTGGCTACGAGCAGTACTTC.

The chain is built from TRBV10-1 and TRBJ1-6; no clear D gene. CDR3 size: 15 residues. Trimming removed 5 bases from V and 8 bases from J, with 16 bases in between. Germline CDR1 reads WNHNN; CDR2 reads SYGVQD (reference sequence). The CDR3 is CASSIPGRADSPLHF. DNA for the CDR3: TGCGCCAGCAGTATCCCTGGGAGGGCTGATTCACCCCTCCACTTT.

The CDR3 coding sequence is TGTGCCAGCAGCCTTAATGCAGGGCGGACCACTGAAGCTTTCTTT. Amino acid sequence: CASSLNAGRTTEAFF. The chain links TRBV3-1 (or the pseudogene TRBV3-2) to TRBJ1-1; D is possibly TRBD1 (5 bases). CDR1 LGHDT and CDR2 YNNKEL come from the germline V gene (reference sequence). The CDR3 is made up of 15 amino acids. V was pared by 4 bases and J by 4 bases, with 16 bases between.

The V call is TRBV5-1, the J call TRBJ2-5; 7 bases agree with TRBD1. The CDR3 consists of 14 residues. Unmatched junction bases numbered 11, after V lost 7 bases and J lost 5 bases. The germline gives CDR1 SGHRS, CDR2 YFSETQ. The CDR3 DNA reads TGCGCCAGCCCCTTCGGACAGGTCCGGGAGACCCAGTACTTC. Protein sequence: CASPFGQVRETQYF.

This rearrangement joins TRBV25-1 to TRBJ2-5; 9 bases fit TRBD2. Germline loops: CDR1 MGHDK, CDR2 SYGVNS. The length of the CDR3 is 16 residues. V shed 3 bases and J 1 base; nucleotides not matched to a gene: 6. The CDR3 loop reads CASSDYAGGIQETQYF. CDR3 sequence (DNA): TGTGCCAGCAGTGATTATGCGGGGGGGATCCAAGAGACCCAGTACTTC.

The rearrangement joins TRBV7-6 to TRBJ2-3, with TRBD2 identical over 13 bases. Germline V CDR1 and CDR2: SGHVS, FNYEAQ. CDR3 size: 15 residues. The J segment lost 6 bases and the V segment lost 4 bases, leaving 4 bases of the junction unmatched. The CDR3 coding sequence is TGTGCCAGCAGCTCACTAGCGGGAGGGGGGGATACGCAGTATTTT. Translating it yields CASSSLAGGGDTQYF. Filled out from reference TRBV7-6 and TRBJ2-3, the complete variable domain reads GAGVSQSPRYKVTKRGQDVALRCDPISGHVSLYWYRQALGQGPEFLTYFNYEAQQDKSGLPNDRFSAERPEGSISTLTIQRTEQRDSAMYRCASSSLAGGGDTQYFGPGTRLTVL.

This clone was picked up one time. This chain joins TRBV24-1 and TRBJ2-1; D remains ambiguous. The V gene lost 10 bases and the J gene lost 0 bases, with 6 bases spanning the gap. The CDR3 is made up of 12 amino acids. Germline V gene lookup returns CDR1 KGHDR and CDR2 SFDVKD. The CDR3 sequence: CATSSSYNEQFF. For the CDR3, the DNA is TGTGCCACGTCGAGCTCCTACAATGAGCAGTTCTTC.

The chain joins TRBV5-6 to TRBJ1-4, with D possibly matching TRBD1 (6 bases). V was clipped by 3 bases and J by 10 bases, with 10 bases between them. Germline V gene data show CDR1 as SGHDT and CDR2 as YYEEEE. This CDR3 comprises 12 residues. CDR3 sequence reads: CASSSTGRKLFF. Written as DNA, the CDR3 is TGTGCCAGCAGCTCGACAGGCCGAAAACTGTTTTTT.

The CDR3 nucleotides read TGCAGCGTTGAACGGCGGGAAACTAACTATGGCTACACCTTC. Residues: CSVERRETNYGYTF. The V and J genes are TRBV29-1 and TRBJ1-2; no clear D. CDR1 SQVTM and CDR2 ANQGSEA come from the germline V gene. CDR3 size: 14 residues. The V end lost 2 bases, the J end lost 0 bases, and 10 bases lay between the germline ends.

The V and J genes are TRBV7-2 and TRBJ2-1, with 8 bases matching TRBD2. This CDR3 comprises 13 residues. V shed 5 bases and J 9 bases; nucleotides not matched to a gene: 6. Per germline, CDR1 SGHTA and CDR2 FQGNSA. The chain's CDR3 is CASSGDRGGEQFF. The CDR3 DNA sequence: TGTGCCAGCAGCGGGGACCGGGGGGGTGAGCAGTTCTTC. Using reference TRBV7-2 and TRBJ2-1 for the parts outside the CDR3, the full variable domain is GAGVSQSPSNKVTEKGKDVELRCDPISGHTALYWYRQSLGQGLEFLIYFQGNSAPDKSGLPSDRFSAERTGGSVSTLTIQRTQQEDSAVYLCASSGDRGGEQFFGPGTRLTVL.

The gene calls are TRBV2 and TRBJ1-5, with D tentatively TRBD1 (5 bases). V was cut by 2 bases and J by 2 bases, with 7 bases left in between. CDR1 and CDR2 (germline): SNHLY, FYNNEI. The CDR3 is made up of 14 amino acids. CDR3 sequence: CASSEQGGNQPQHF. The CDR3 DNA sequence: TGTGCCAGCAGTGAACAGGGCGGCAATCAGCCCCAGCATTTT.

The chain uses TRBV3-1 (or the pseudogene TRBV3-2) and TRBJ2-5; possible D gene TRBD1, 5 bases. Trimming stripped 0 bases from V and 2 bases from J, with 16 bases between. The germline CDR1 and CDR2 sequences are LGHDT and YNNKEL (reference sequence). This CDR3 region has 17 residues. The CDR3 loop is CASSQDYRTIQQETQYF. The CDR3 DNA reads TGTGCCAGCAGCCAAGATTACAGGACCATCCAGCAAGAGACCCAGTACTTC.

A single count supports this clone. This chain joins TRBV7-9 and TRBJ1-1; D is unresolved. Germline CDR1 SEHNR, CDR2 FQNEAQ (reference sequence). The ends were cut back, 5 bases at V and 0 bases at J, with 4 bases in the middle. The CDR3 runs to 12 residues. Written as DNA, the CDR3 is TGTGCCAGCAGCCAGATGAACACTGAAGCTTTCTTT. Translating gives CASSQMNTEAFF.

This chain uses TRBV5-1 with TRBJ2-5, with 7 bases fitting TRBD1. The CDR3 runs 13 residues. Losses at the gene ends were 7 bases for V and 5 bases for J; bases not matched to a gene: 8. Germline V gives CDR1 SGHRS, CDR2 YFSETQ. The CDR3 region is CASAKDRMETQYF. The CDR3 DNA reads TGCGCCAGCGCAAAGGACAGGATGGAGACCCAGTACTTC.

The chain is built from TRBV29-1 and TRBJ1-2; unclear D gene. Germline V gene data show CDR1 as SQVTM and CDR2 as ANQGSEA. The CDR3 is 16 amino acids. Between the trimmed V and J ends, which lost 0 bases and 8 bases, there was a span of 22 bases. The CDR3 region has the DNA TGCAGCGTTGAAGATGGGGTAAAGAGGGCGATGCAAGGCTACACCTTC. Protein: CSVEDGVKRAMQGYTF.

This rearrangement joins TRBV2 to TRBJ1-5; maybe TRBD1 (6 bases). From germline, CDR1 is SNHLY and CDR2 FYNNEI. This CDR3 region has 15 residues. Trimming left V 4 bases short and J 0 bases short, with 10 bases between. DNA for the CDR3: TGTGCCAGCAGTGGGGACATTTATAGCAATCAGCCCCAGCATTTT. Amino acid sequence: CASSGDIYSNQPQHF.

The chain couples TRBV4-2 to TRBJ1-5; no clear D. This CDR3 contains 17 residues. V was trimmed by 1 base and J by 0 bases, leaving 13 bases between them. Germline CDR1 LGHNA, CDR2 YNFKEQ. CDR3 amino acids: CASSQVSAKYSNQPQHF. DNA of the CDR3: TGTGCCAGCAGCCAAGTGTCCGCTAAGTATAGCAATCAGCCCCAGCATTTT.

The chain has TRBV6-5 and TRBJ2-7; 9 bases are shared with TRBD1. Germline CDR1 reads MNHEY; CDR2 reads SVGAGI. The J segment lost 2 bases and the V segment lost 6 bases, leaving 5 bases of the junction unmatched. CDR3 size: 14 residues. The CDR3 DNA is TGTGCCAGCAGCCGGGACAGGGAAACCTACGAGCAGTACTTC. This codes for CASSRDRETYEQYF.

The gene calls are TRBV5-4 and TRBJ2-4; TRBD1 aligns across 7 bases. Germline lookup yields CDR1 SGHNT and CDR2 YYREEE (reference sequence). The CDR3 contains 14 residues. V shed 3 bases and J 1 base; nucleotides not matched to a gene: 1. The DNA of the CDR3 is TGTGCCAGCAGCTCACAGGGGGCCAAAAACATTCAGTACTTC. Amino acids: CASSSQGAKNIQYF.